This T cell receptor (beta chain) was captured in a study of blood T cell repertoires in COVID-19. Overall study context: Sources were T cells, B-cell-depleted T cells, or PBMCs; the material itself was cDNA or gDNA.

In the authors' workflow: Amplification of reference gene primers was used by the study to estimate nucleated cell counts. Only in-frame clones appear in the TCRdb table, and some are missing; sequencing was by immunoSEQ multiplex PCR. V and J calls and clone size follow that table, whereas D and trimming were derived from the DNA. The table lists around 300,000 clones, 90% of them singletons. Trimming at V came to 2 bases and at J to 0 bases, leaving 9 bases not matched to a gene. Germline assignment: CDR1 MNHEY and CDR2 SMNVEV (reference sequence). The CDR3 spans 18 residues. The source of this sequence is a woman between 18 and 29 years old with acute COVID-19. The chain carries TRBV27 and TRBJ2-2; 7 bases are a match to TRBD1. The sequencing input was PBMCs or T cells enriched from blood (not recorded which). In DNA, the CDR3 is TGTGCCAGCAGTTTAAGGGACAGCTCTTACGCGAACACCGGGGAGCTGTTTTTT. It yields the protein CASSLRDSSYANTGELFF.